This T cell receptor (beta chain) was obtained from a study of T cell repertoires in cytomegalovirus infection. Study summary: Matching HLA type and CMV infection were both indicated by public TCR beta signatures.

TCRdb called the reads again in MiXCR, with one record for every CDR3 protein. The sample holds around 550,000 distinct CDR3 sequences, around 27% seen once. Study-level findings and limits: Summed public TCR beta family frequency identified CMV carriers bearing the relevant HLA. Across the ex vivo response, the dominant clonotypes were HLA-C-restricted CMV-specific TCR beta clonotypes.

A few counts support this clonotype. Its specificity is not known. This clonotype was sampled from a human donor in good health (CMV status not recorded). Some clones in this sample may be carry-over from other donors' samples. Sequencing was performed on PBMCs.

The CDR3 sequence: CASSSREGAYEQYV. The CDR3 nucleotides are TGTGCCAGCAGCTCCAGGGAGGGGGCCTACGAGCAGTACGTC. The chain recombines TRBV11-2 with TRBJ2-7; TRBD2 is a possible D gene (7 bases). The length of the CDR3 is 14 residues. V dropped 4 bases and J dropped 2 bases, with 12 bases sitting between them. The germline V gene encodes CDR1 SGHAT and CDR2 FQNNGV.